The 32 T cell receptor beta chains reported below all come from one sample, sequenced in a study of OX40 agonist ivuxolimab in advanced cancers. The method was immunoSEQ multiplex PCR; TCRdb's version includes in-frame clones alone and lacks a portion of them. The table records approximately 65,000 clones, 80% to 90% of them present only once. Sequenced material: CD4+ or CD8+ T cells sorted from blood, taken in a trial of the OX40 agonist ivuxolimab. The source of these receptors is an adult with an advanced solid tumor such as melanoma, head and neck, liver or kidney cancer.

The chain uses TRBV11-2 and TRBJ1-2, with D hard to call. V was clipped by 4 bases and J by 5 bases, with 20 bases between them. CDR3 length: 16 residues. Germline CDR1 SGHAT, CDR2 FQNNGV. The chain's CDR3 is CASSSLRSGSGYGYTF. CDR3 DNA: TGTGCCAGCAGCTCCCTTAGGTCGGGGAGTGGGTATGGCTACACCTTC.

The chain links TRBV19 to TRBJ2-3; a possible D gene is TRBD1 (7 bases). Trimming pared 3 bases from V and 0 bases from J, leaving 13 bases between. The CDR3 runs 16 residues. Germline lookup yields CDR1 LNHDA and CDR2 SQIVND (reference sequence). The CDR3 DNA is TGTGCCAGTAGTATGGGCCAGGGGGGCAGCACAGATACGCAGTATTTT. Translated, it gives CASSMGQGGSTDTQYF.

This chain connects TRBV4-1 to TRBJ2-4; TRBD1 might be the D (6 bases). V shed 3 bases and J shed 0 bases, with 12 bases lying between them. The CDR3 has 16 amino acids. Germline V CDR1 and CDR2: MGHRA, YSYEKL. The CDR3, as DNA: TGCGCCAGCAGCCATCCCTCAGGGGCAGCCAAAAACATTCAGTACTTC. It is translated as CASSHPSGAAKNIQYF.

The rearrangement links TRBV5-1 to TRBJ2-1; TRBD2 aligns across 7 bases. CDR3 length equals 13 residues. Trimming cost V 3 bases and J 4 bases; bases outside gene matches: 1. The germline V gene encodes CDR1 SGHRS and CDR2 YFSETQ. The DNA for the CDR3 is TGCGCCAGCAGCTCAGCGGGATACAATGAGCAGTTCTTC. This translates into CASSSAGYNEQFF.

The chain employs TRBV19 and TRBJ1-1; D perhaps matches TRBD1 (5 bases). V lost 6 bases and J lost 5, with 19 bases in between. The V gene's germline CDR1 is LNHDA and CDR2 SQIVND (reference sequence). The CDR3 has 15 amino acids. The CDR3 loop reads CASSASGSVGTEAFF. The DNA for the CDR3 is TGTGCCAGTAGCGCCTCAGGGAGTGTAGGGACTGAAGCTTTCTTT.

The sample holds a few counts of this clone. This sequence joins TRBV4-1 and TRBJ1-5; TRBD1 agrees at 7 bases. The germline CDR1 and CDR2 sequences are MGHRA and YSYEKL. CDR3 length: 15 residues. With 4 bases clipped from V and 5 bases from J, the junction kept 8 bases outside the gene matches. CDR3 region: CASSLEQGSDQPQHF. The CDR3 DNA is TGCGCCAGCAGCCTGGAACAGGGGTCAGATCAGCCCCAGCATTTT.

V and J are TRBV5-1 and TRBJ2-7; D might be TRBD1 (6 bases). Germline V gene data show CDR1 as SGHRS and CDR2 as YFSETQ. Trimming cost V 0 bases and J 2 bases, with 12 bases left between them. The CDR3 covers 15 residues. The CDR3: CASSLGSGATYEQYF. The CDR3 bases are TGCGCCAGCAGCTTGGGTTCAGGGGCTACCTACGAGCAGTACTTC. The whole variable domain, filled in from reference TRBV5-1 and TRBJ2-7, reads KAGVTQTPRYLIKTRGQQVTLSCSPISGHRSVSWYQQTPGQGLQFLFEYFSETQRNKGNFPGRFSGRQFSNSRSEMNVSTLELGDSALYLCASSLGSGATYEQYFGPGTRLTVT.

This clone was seen more than once but under ten times. This rearrangement joins TRBV7-9 to TRBJ1-6; possible D gene TRBD1, 6 bases. The V end was cut by 1 base, the J end by 15 bases, with 16 bases between. Per the germline V gene, CDR1 is SEHNR and CDR2 is FQNEAQ (reference sequence). The CDR3 is 14 residues long. The CDR3 DNA follows: TGTGCCAGCAGCTTAGGGGGGCAGGGTAGGGACCTCCACTTT. Protein: CASSLGGQGRDLHF.

About this clone itself: A read error may account for a junction end that differs from germline. V is TRBV7-7 and J is TRBJ2-5; the D is unclear. The CDR3 spans 17 residues. CDR1 SSHAT and CDR2 FNYEAQ come from the germline V gene (reference sequence). The CDR3 nucleotides read TGTGCTAGCAGCTTAATGGTTTCTAACAAAAAAAGAGAGACCCAGTACTTC. Encoded protein: CASSLMVSNKKRETQYF. Together with reference TRBV7-7 and TRBJ2-5, the CDR3 gives the full variable domain: GAGVSQSPRYKVTKRGQDVTLRCDPISSHATLYWYQQALGQGPEFLTYFNYEAQPDKSGLPSDRFSAERPEGSISTLTIQRTEQRDSAMYRCASSLMVSNKKRETQYFGPGTRLLVL.

The rearrangement joins TRBV15 to TRBJ1-2; D gene ambiguous. Trimming took off 0 bases at V and 3 bases at J, with 5 bases between the two ends. The V gene's germline CDR1 is LNHNV and CDR2 YYDKDF (reference sequence). The CDR3 totals 13 residues. CDR3 region: CATSRDQHYGYTF. CDR3 DNA sequence: TGTGCCACCAGCAGAGATCAACACTATGGCTACACCTTC.

The chain uses TRBV19 and TRBJ2-3; 8 bases are shared with TRBD2. CDR1 is LNHDA and CDR2 is SQIVND in the germline V gene (reference sequence). The V and J ends lost 4 bases and 1 base, in that order; junction bases with no gene match: 4. CDR3 length equals 15 residues. CDR3 in amino acids: CASSSTLAGTDTQYF. The DNA for the CDR3 is TGTGCCAGTAGTAGTACACTAGCGGGCACAGATACGCAGTATTTT.

The gene calls are TRBV27 and TRBJ2-7; TRBD1 aligns across 9 bases. Per germline, CDR1 MNHEY and CDR2 SMNVEV (reference sequence). This CDR3 region has 15 residues. The ends lost 5 bases at V and 3 bases at J; junction bases unmatched: 8. Here the CDR3 reads CASSVFPGQGYEQYF. In DNA form, the CDR3 reads TGTGCCAGCAGTGTGTTTCCGGGACAGGGCTACGAGCAGTACTTC.

The chain links TRBV25-1 to TRBJ2-7; 8 bases align to TRBD2. Germline V lookup: CDR1 MGHDK, CDR2 SYGVNS. The length of the CDR3 is 16 residues. The J segment lost 0 bases and the V segment lost 0 bases, leaving 4 bases of the junction unmatched. CDR3: CASSEYGRGASYEQYF. CDR3 DNA: TGTGCCAGCAGTGAATACGGGCGGGGGGCCTCCTACGAGCAGTACTTC.

This clone showed up just once. This chain connects TRBV2 to TRBJ1-5, with TRBD1 identical over 8 bases. The CDR3 consists of 14 residues. The J segment lost 4 bases and the V segment lost 6 bases, leaving 5 bases of the junction unmatched. Germline CDR1 is SNHLY and CDR2 is FYNNEI. The CDR3: CASSSTGGNQPQHF. The CDR3 nucleotides are TGTGCCAGCAGCTCCACAGGGGGAAATCAGCCCCAGCATTTT.

The rearrangement joins TRBV5-4 to TRBJ1-1, with D possibly TRBD1 on 5 matching bases. The germline V gene encodes CDR1 SGHNT and CDR2 YYREEE (reference sequence). This CDR3 is built from 16 residues. V lost 3 bases and J 3 bases, leaving 18 bases between the germline ends. The CDR3 region has the DNA TGTGCCAGCAGCTCGGGTCCGGGGCGCCCGGACACTGAAGCTTTCTTT. Protein: CASSSGPGRPDTEAFF.

This clone was detected only once. CDR3 sequence (DNA): TGCGCCAGCAGCTTGGTAGGGGACTATGGCTACACCTTC. Translating gives CASSLVGDYGYTF. The V call is TRBV5-1, the J call TRBJ1-2, with a weak D call TRBD1 (5 bases). Trimming shortened V by 0 bases and J by 3 bases, and 6 bases separated the two germline ends. The CDR3 runs 13 residues. CDR1 SGHRS and CDR2 YFSETQ come from the germline V gene.

Of note for this clone: The final CDR3 position lacks the conserved phenylalanine or tryptophan, pointing to a likely read error. V is TRBV25-1 and J is TRBJ1-2, with D possibly matching TRBD1 (5 bases). Looked up from germline, CDR1 is MGHDK and CDR2 is SYGVNS. This CDR3 has 12 amino acids. The V gene lost 2 bases and the J gene lost 8 bases, with 9 bases spanning the gap. CDR3 coding DNA: TGTGCCAGCAGTGAAGCGAGGGGCGGCTACACCCTC. Translation gives CASSEARGGYTL.

The chain is built from TRBV27 and TRBJ1-2; possible D gene TRBD1, 6 bases. Germline V gives CDR1 MNHEY, CDR2 SMNVEV (reference sequence). The germline V and J ends were trimmed by 5 bases and 6 bases, with 13 bases remaining between them. This CDR3 comprises 13 residues. The CDR3 loop is CASSGTSGDGYTF. Here the CDR3 DNA reads TGTGCCAGCAGTGGGACTTCAGGGGATGGCTACACCTTC.

Only a few counts were recorded for this clone. The J gene is TRBJ2-7, the V gene TRBV13; tentatively, D is TRBD1 (8 bases). Trimming took 8 bases from V and 4 from J, leaving 21 bases between them. The V gene's germline CDR1 is PRHDT and CDR2 FYEKMQ (reference sequence). This CDR3 is built from 15 residues. CDR3 region: CASPSDREGEYEQYF. The CDR3 DNA reads as TGTGCCAGCCCTTCGGACAGGGAGGGCGAGTACGAGCAGTACTTC.

The V and J genes are TRBV18 and TRBJ2-2; tentative D call: TRBD2 (6 bases). Germline CDR1 is KGHSH and CDR2 is LQKENI. The CDR3 has 16 amino acids. Trimming cost V 2 bases and J 2 bases, with 12 bases left between them. The CDR3 sequence is CASSPTLASNTGELFF. The DNA for the CDR3 is TGTGCCAGCTCACCAACCCTAGCGAGTAACACCGGGGAGCTGTTTTTT.

V gene TRBV7-2 combines with J gene TRBJ2-7, with D possibly being TRBD1 (6 bases). The CDR3 has 15 amino acids. CDR1 and CDR2 (germline): SGHTA, FQGNSA. The germline V and J ends were trimmed by 4 bases and 0 bases, with 13 bases remaining between them. CDR3 residues: CASSYTGINSYEQYF. CDR3 sequence (DNA): TGTGCCAGCAGCTATACAGGGATCAACTCCTACGAGCAGTACTTC.

V is TRBV6-5 and J is TRBJ2-3; TRBD2 is a possible D gene (6 bases). V was clipped by 8 bases and J by 2 bases, with 14 bases between them. Germline V gene sequence: CDR1 MNHEY, CDR2 SVGAGI. CDR3 length equals 14 residues. The CDR3 sequence is CASGRGGTTDTQYF. CDR3 in DNA: TGTGCCAGCGGGCGGGGCGGGACCACAGATACGCAGTATTTT.

The gene calls are TRBV18 and TRBJ1-1, with D perhaps matching TRBD1 (5 bases). The V gene's germline CDR1 is KGHSH and CDR2 LQKENI. The CDR3 is 16 amino acids. V lost 3 bases and J 0 bases, leaving 14 bases between the germline ends. CDR3 amino acids: CASSPYQGTVNTEAFF. For the CDR3, the DNA is TGTGCCAGCTCACCTTACCAAGGGACGGTGAACACTGAAGCTTTCTTT.

The chain joins TRBV19 to TRBJ2-1; 7 nucleotides align to TRBD1. The V gene end was trimmed by 5 bases and the J gene end by 2 bases; junction bases not matched to a gene: 12. Germline V gene sequence: CDR1 LNHDA, CDR2 SQIVND (reference sequence). This CDR3 is 17 amino acids long. In DNA form, the CDR3 reads TGTGCCAGTAGTTTCGGCCAACAACAGGGGACCTACAATGAGCAGTTCTTC. It specifies CASSFGQQQGTYNEQFF. Together with reference TRBV19 and TRBJ2-1, the CDR3 gives the full variable domain: DGGITQSPKYLFRKEGQNVTLSCEQNLNHDAMYWYRQDPGQGLRLIYYSQIVNDFQKGDIAEGYSVSREKKESFPLTVTSAQKNPTAFYLCASSFGQQQGTYNEQFFGPGTRLTVL.

The V and J genes are TRBV6-1 and TRBJ1-2; 8 bases are a match to TRBD1. CDR3 length: 12 residues. Germline V lookup: CDR1 MNHNS, CDR2 SASEGT. V lost 6 bases and J lost 5; bases outside the gene matches: 2. CDR3 sequence reads: CASRGTGYGYTF. The CDR3, as DNA: TGTGCCAGCAGGGGGACAGGTTATGGCTACACCTTC.

This chain connects TRBV18 to TRBJ2-3; 8 bases fit TRBD2. Germline-derived CDR1 and CDR2 are KGHSH and LQKENI. CDR3 size: 16 residues. V lost 0 bases, J lost 7 bases, and 9 bases stayed unmatched. The CDR3 loop is CASSPPPLLAAYTQYF. The CDR3 DNA reads TGTGCCAGCTCACCACCGCCCTTACTAGCGGCCTATACGCAGTATTTT. The full variable domain, its missing parts supplied by reference TRBV18 and TRBJ2-3, is NAGVMQNPRHLVRRRGQEARLRCSPMKGHSHVYWYRQLPEEGLKFMVYLQKENIIDESGMPKERFSAEFPKEGPSILRIQQVVRGDSAAYFCASSPPPLLAAYTQYFGPGTRLTVL.

This clone was found a few times. The chain links TRBV30 to TRBJ1-1, with D maybe TRBD1 (5 bases). The CDR3 loop spans 12 amino acids. V lost 2 bases and J 4 bases, leaving 8 bases between the germline ends. The germline V gene has CDR1 GTSNPN and CDR2 SVGIG (reference sequence). CDR3 coding DNA: TGTGCCTGGAGTCAGGGAACCACTGAAGCTTTCTTT. Its protein product is CAWSQGTTEAFF.

The chain couples TRBV7-9 to TRBJ2-5; D gene uncertain. The CDR3 has 12 residues. The V end was cut by 2 bases, the J end by 5 bases, with 6 bases between. Looked up from germline, CDR1 is SEHNR and CDR2 is FQNEAQ (reference sequence). CDR3 bases: TGTGCCAGCAGCTTAAGGGTTGAGACCCAGTACTTC. This codes for CASSLRVETQYF.

V is TRBV6-6 and J is TRBJ2-5, with D possibly matching TRBD2 (6 bases). The V gene's germline CDR1 is MNHNY and CDR2 SVGAGI (reference sequence). The CDR3 has 13 residues. Trimming cost V 10 bases and J 5 bases, with 17 bases left between them. CDR3 sequence (DNA): TGTGCCACTCACTCATGGGGAGGTGAGACCCAGTACTTC. Protein sequence: CATHSWGGETQYF.

J is TRBJ1-2 and V is TRBV5-6, with TRBD1 as a possible D gene (6 bases). Germline lookup yields CDR1 SGHDT and CDR2 YYEEEE. The CDR3 is 14 amino acids. Deletions cut 3 bases from V and 5 bases from J, with 14 bases between. In DNA, the CDR3 is TGTGCCAGCAGCTCAGGGGTGGGACGGTATGGCTACACCTTC. This translates into CASSSGVGRYGYTF.

The CDR3 loop reads CASSLVGRGSYEQYF. In nucleotides, the CDR3 is TGTGCCAGCAGCTTGGTAGGTAGGGGGTCCTACGAGCAGTACTTC. This chain uses TRBV5-6 with TRBJ2-7; possible D gene TRBD1, 6 bases. The CDR3 loop spans 15 amino acids. Trimming pared 0 bases from V and 1 base from J, leaving 11 bases between. The germline V gene encodes CDR1 SGHDT and CDR2 YYEEEE.

The rearrangement joins TRBV5-1 to TRBJ1-2, with 8 bases that match TRBD1. This CDR3 has 14 amino acids. The V and J ends lost 4 bases and 4 bases, in that order; junction bases with no gene match: 6. Germline assignment: CDR1 SGHRS and CDR2 YFSETQ. CDR3 loop: CASSMDREVYGYTF. In DNA, the CDR3 is TGCGCCAGCAGCATGGACAGGGAAGTCTATGGCTACACCTTC.